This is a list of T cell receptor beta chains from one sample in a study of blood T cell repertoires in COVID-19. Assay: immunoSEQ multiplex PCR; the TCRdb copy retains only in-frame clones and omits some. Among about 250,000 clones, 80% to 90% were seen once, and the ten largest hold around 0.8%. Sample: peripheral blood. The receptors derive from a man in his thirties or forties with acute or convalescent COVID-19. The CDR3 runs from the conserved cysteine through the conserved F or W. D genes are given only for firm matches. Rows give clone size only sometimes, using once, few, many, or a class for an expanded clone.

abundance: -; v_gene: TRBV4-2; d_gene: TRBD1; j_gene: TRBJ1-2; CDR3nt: TGTGCCAGCAGCCTGCGACAGGGGGAACCTTATGGCTACACCTTC; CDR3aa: CASSLRQGEPYGYTF
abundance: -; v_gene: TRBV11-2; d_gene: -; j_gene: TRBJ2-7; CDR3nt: TGTGCCAGCAGCTTAGATCTAGGTAGCGACGAGCAGTACTTC; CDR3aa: CASSLDLGSDEQYF
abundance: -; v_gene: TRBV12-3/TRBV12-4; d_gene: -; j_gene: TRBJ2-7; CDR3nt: TGTGCCAGCAGTTCCTACTACGAGCAGTACTTC; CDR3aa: CASSSYYEQYF
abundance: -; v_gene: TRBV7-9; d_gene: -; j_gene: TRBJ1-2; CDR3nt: TGTGCCAGCAGCTTATATCAGGATGGCTACACCTTC; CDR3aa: CASSLYQDGYTF
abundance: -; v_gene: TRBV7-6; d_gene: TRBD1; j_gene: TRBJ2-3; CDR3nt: TGTGCCAGCAGCTTAGACAGGGGTGATACGCAGTATTTT; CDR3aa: CASSLDRGDTQYF
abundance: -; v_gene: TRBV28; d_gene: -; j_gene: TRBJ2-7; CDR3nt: TGTGCCAGCAGCCCCGACTTCAGAAAGCTCGAGCAGTACTTC; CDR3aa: CASSPDFRKLEQYF
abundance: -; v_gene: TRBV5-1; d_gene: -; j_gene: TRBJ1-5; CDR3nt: TGCGCCAGCAGCTTGGCCGGGGGTGGTCAGCCCCAGCATTTT; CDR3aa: CASSLAGGGQPQHF
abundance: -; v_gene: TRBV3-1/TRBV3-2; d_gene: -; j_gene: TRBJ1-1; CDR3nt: TGTGCCAGCAGCCAAGGTCGGACAGAGAAAGCTTTCTTT; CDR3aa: CASSQGRTEKAFF
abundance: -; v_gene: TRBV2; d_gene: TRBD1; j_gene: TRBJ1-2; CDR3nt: TGTGCCAGCAGTGATAGATTAGGGACAGCGGACAACTATGGCTACACCTTC; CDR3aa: CASSDRLGTADNYGYTF
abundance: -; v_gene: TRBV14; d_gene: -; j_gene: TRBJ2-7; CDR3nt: TGTGCCAGCAGCCCCCGGCCGGGTGGGGACTGGCACGAGCAGTACTTC; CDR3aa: CASSPRPGGDWHEQYF
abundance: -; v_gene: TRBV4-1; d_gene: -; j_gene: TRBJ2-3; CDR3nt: TGCGCCAGCAGCCAAGATCAGGGTATCGGCACAGATACGCAGTATTTT; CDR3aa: CASSQDQGIGTDTQYF
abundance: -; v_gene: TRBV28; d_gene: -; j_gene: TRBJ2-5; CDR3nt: TGTGCCAGCAGTTTAAGAGGACAGACAAATCAAGAGACCCAGTACTTC; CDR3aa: CASSLRGQTNQETQYF
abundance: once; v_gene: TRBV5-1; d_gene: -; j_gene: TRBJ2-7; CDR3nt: TGCGCCAGCAGCTTGGCTGTACTCAAAAGCTACGAGCAGTACTTC; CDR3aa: CASSLAVLKSYEQYF
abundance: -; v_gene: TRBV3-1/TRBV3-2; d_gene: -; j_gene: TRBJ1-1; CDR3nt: TGTGCCAGCAGCCCATCTAGACAGGCCTCGCGGGCTTTCTTT; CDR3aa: CASSPSRQASRAFF
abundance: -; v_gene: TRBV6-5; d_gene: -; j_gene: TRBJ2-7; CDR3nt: TGTGCCAGCAGGCCGGGATCCGGGCCCTACGAGCAGTACTTC; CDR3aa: CASRPGSGPYEQYF
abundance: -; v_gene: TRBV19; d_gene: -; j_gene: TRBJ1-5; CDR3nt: TGTGCCAGTAGTACCCTACGTCAGCCCCAGCATTTT; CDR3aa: CASSTLRQPQHF
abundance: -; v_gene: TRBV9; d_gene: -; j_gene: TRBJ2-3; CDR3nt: TGTGCCAGCGGGAGGGGGGTTTCCACAGATACGCAGTATTTT; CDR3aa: CASGRGVSTDTQYF
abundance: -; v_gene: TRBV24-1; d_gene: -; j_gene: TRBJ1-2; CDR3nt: TGTGCCACCAGCGAACGGGACATAGGCTACACCTTC; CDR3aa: CATSERDIGYTF
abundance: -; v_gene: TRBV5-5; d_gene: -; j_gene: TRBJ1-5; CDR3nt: TGTGCCAGCAGCTTCGGCTCGGGGGATCAGCCCCAGCATTTT; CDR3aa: CASSFGSGDQPQHF
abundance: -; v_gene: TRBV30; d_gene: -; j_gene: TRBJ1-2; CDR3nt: TGTGCCTGGAGTCTGACAGTCTATGGCTACACCTTC; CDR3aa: CAWSLTVYGYTF
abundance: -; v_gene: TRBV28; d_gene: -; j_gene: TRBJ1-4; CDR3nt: TGTGCCAGCAGGTCGCCAGGGTTAAGACTGTTTTTT; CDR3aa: CASRSPGLRLFF
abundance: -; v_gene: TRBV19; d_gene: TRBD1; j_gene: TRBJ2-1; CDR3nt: TGTGCCAGTAAGGACAGGGTCAATGAGCAGTTCTTC; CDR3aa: CASKDRVNEQFF
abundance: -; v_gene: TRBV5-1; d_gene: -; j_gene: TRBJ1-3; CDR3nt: TGCGCCAGCAGCCAAACTGGTGGAAACACCATATATTTT; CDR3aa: CASSQTGGNTIYF
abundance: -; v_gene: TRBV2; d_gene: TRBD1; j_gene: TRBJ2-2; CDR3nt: TGTGCCAGCAGTGCGGGGACAGTTAGGAACACCGGGGAGCTGTTTTTT; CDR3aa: CASSAGTVRNTGELFF
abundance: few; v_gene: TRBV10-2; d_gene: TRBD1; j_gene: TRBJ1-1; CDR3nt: TGCGCCAGCAGTGAAACAGGGGGAAGGAACACTGAAGCTTTCTTT; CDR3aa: CASSETGGRNTEAFF
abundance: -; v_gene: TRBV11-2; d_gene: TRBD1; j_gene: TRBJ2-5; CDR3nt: TGTGCCAGCAGGACAGGGGGGGAAGGGGAGACCCAGTACTTC; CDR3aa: CASRTGGEGETQYF
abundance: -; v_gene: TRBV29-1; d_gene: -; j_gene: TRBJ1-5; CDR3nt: TGCAGCGTTTCACAGGGTCCGAACAATCAGCCCCAGCATTTT; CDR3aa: CSVSQGPNNQPQHF